The TCR beta chain described here comes from a study of regulatory T cells in long-lasting Graves disease. In regard to this clonotype: The antigen is unknown.

Findings and limits, study-wide: TRBV28, TRBJ1-2 and TRBJ2-5 were favored in persistent disease. Fewer public clonotypes were shared by new patients (over 950) than by persistent patients (roughly 2,500). Accuracy was possibly reduced by small sample size. Persistent Graves' patients showed less TCR diversity than newly diagnosed patients showed.

Time point noted: persistent/refractory GD, antithyroid drugs over 5 years with positive TRAb. Preparation of the TCR library used RNA extracted from PBMCs. Building the TCR beta libraries relied on iRepertoire HTBI primers, and CDR3 regions underwent Arm-PCR. TCRdb re-called the multiplex PCR reads through MiXCR, storing one row per CDR3 protein. The sample yields about 400,000 distinct CDR3 sequences, less than 25% seen once. Looked up from germline, CDR1 is LGHNA and CDR2 is YSLEER. V lost 0 bases and J lost 4; bases outside the gene matches: 5. The CDR3 is made up of 16 amino acids. This TCR was recovered from a female donor with Graves disease. The sequences come from peripheral blood mononuclear cells (PBMCs), collected when the disease was refractory, from a patient treated with antithyroid drugs. V gene TRBV4-3 combines with J gene TRBJ2-2; 7 bases are shared with TRBD1. The CDR3 bases are TGCGCCAGCAGCCAAGACAGGGGGACCCTCACCGGGGAGCTGTTTTTT. It translates to CASSQDRGTLTGELFF.